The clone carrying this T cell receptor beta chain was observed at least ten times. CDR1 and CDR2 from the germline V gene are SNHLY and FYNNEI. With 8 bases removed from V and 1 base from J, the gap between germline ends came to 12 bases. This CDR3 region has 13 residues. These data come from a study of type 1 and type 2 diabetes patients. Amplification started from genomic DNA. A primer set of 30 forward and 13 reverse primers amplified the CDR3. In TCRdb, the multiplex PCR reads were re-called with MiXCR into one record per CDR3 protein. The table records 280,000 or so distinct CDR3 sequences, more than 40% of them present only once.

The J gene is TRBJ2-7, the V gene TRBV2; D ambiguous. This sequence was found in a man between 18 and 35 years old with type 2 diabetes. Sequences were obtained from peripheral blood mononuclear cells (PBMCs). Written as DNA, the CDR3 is TGTGCCAGCGCACCATGGCAGTCCTACGAGCAGTACTTC. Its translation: CASAPWQSYEQYF.